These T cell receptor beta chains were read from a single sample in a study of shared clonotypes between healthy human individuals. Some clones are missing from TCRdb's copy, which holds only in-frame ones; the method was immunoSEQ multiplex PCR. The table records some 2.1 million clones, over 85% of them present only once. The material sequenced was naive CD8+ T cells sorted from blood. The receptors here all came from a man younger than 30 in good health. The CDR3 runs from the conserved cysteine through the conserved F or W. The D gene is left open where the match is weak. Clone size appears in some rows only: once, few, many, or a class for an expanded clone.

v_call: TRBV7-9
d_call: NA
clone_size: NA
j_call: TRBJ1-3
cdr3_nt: TGTGCCAGCAGCTTAACAGGGAGACGATCTGGAAACACCATATATTTT
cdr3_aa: CASSLTGRRSGNTIYF

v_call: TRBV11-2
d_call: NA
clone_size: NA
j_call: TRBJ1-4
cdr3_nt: TGTGCCAGCAGCTTGGGCCCCTCGGGGGGCACTAATGAAAAACTGTTTTTT
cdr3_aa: CASSLGPSGGTNEKLFF

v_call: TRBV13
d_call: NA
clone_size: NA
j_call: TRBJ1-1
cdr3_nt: TGTGCCAGCATCGGATTTGGGGGGGAGGAAAACACTGAAGCTTTCTTT
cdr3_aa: CASIGFGGEENTEAFF

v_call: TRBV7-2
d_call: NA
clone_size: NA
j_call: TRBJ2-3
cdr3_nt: TGTGCCAGCAGCTTAGGGTCGCAGCCCCCTGAGAATTTT
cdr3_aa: CASSLGSQPPENF

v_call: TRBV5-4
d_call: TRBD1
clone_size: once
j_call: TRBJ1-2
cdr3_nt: TGTGCCAGCAGCAGAGGACAGGGGGAGGATGGCTACACCTTC
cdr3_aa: CASSRGQGEDGYTF

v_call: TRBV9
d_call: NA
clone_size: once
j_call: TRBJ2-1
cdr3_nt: TGTGCCAGCAGCCATCAACAGGGATACAATGAGCAGTTCTTC
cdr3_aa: CASSHQQGYNEQFF

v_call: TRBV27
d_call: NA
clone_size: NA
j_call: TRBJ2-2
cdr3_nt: TGTGCCAGCAGTTTACTGGACGGGGAGCTGTTTTTT
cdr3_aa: CASSLLDGELFF

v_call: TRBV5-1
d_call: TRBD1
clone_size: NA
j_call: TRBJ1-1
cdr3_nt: TGCGCCAGCAGCGCGAACAGGGGAATGAACACTGAAGCTTTCTTT
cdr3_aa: CASSANRGMNTEAFF

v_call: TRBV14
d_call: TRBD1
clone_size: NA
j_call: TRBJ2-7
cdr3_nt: TGTGCCAGCAGACCCTGGACAGGGACCGAGCAGTACTTC
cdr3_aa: CASRPWTGTEQYF

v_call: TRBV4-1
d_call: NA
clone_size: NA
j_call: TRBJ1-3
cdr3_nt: TGCGCCAGCAGCCAAGGAGGCTTTTCCGGAAACACCATATATTTT
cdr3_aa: CASSQGGFSGNTIYF

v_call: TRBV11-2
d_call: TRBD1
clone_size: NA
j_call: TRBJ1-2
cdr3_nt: TGTGCCAGCAGCTTAGATCACAGGGGCTATGGCTACACCTTC
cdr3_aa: CASSLDHRGYGYTF

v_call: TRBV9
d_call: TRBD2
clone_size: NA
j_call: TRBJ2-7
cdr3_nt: TGTGCCAGCAGCTCAGACGTAGCGGGAGGGCACGAGCAGTACTTC
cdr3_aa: CASSSDVAGGHEQYF

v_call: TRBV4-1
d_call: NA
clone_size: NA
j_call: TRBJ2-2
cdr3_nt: TGCGCCAGCAGCCAAGACCGAGCGACCGGGGAGCTGTTTTTT
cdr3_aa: CASSQDRATGELFF

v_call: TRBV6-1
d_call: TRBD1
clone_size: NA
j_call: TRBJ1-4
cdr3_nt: TGTGCCAGCAGTGAAGAAAGGGGGCTAAGTAATGAAAAACTGTTTTTT
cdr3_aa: CASSEERGLSNEKLFF

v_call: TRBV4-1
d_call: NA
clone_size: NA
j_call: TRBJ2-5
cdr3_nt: TGCGCCAGCAGCCAAGGTGGGCCGGAGACCCAGTACTTC
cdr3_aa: CASSQGGPETQYF

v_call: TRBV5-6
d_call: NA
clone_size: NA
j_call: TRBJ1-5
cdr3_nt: TGTGCCAGCAGCTTATTTGGGGCCAATCAGCCCCAGCATTTT
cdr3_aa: CASSLFGANQPQHF

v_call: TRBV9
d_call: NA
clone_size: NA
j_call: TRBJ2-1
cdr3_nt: TGTGCCAGCAGCGTGGGAGCGAACAATGAGCAGTTCTTC
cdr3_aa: CASSVGANNEQFF

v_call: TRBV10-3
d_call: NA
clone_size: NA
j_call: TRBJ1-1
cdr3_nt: TGTGCCATCAGTAAGGGGGAAGCTGAAGCTTTCTTT
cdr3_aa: CAISKGEAEAFF

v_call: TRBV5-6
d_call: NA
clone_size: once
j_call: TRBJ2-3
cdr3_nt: TGTGCCAGCAGCTTGGCCGGGGAGGATACGCAGTATTTT
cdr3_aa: CASSLAGEDTQYF

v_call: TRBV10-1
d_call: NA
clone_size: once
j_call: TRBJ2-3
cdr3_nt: TGCGCCAGCAGTGAGACTATGGATACGCAGTATTTT
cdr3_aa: CASSETMDTQYF

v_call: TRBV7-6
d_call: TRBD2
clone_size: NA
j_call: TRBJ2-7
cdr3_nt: TGTGCCAGCAGCTGGGGCGCGGGAGAGGGGTACTACGAGCAGTACTTC
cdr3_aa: CASSWGAGEGYYEQYF

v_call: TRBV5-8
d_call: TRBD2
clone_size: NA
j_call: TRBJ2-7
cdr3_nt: TGTGCCAGCAGCTTGAAAGGGACTAGCGGGAGAACCTACGAGCAGTACTTC
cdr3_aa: CASSLKGTSGRTYEQYF

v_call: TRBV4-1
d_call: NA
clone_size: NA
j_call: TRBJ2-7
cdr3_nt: TGCGCCAGCAGCCAAGAGCTTAAGGTGGAGCAGTACTTC
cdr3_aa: CASSQELKVEQYF

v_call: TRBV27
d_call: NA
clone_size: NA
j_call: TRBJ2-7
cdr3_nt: TGTGCCAGCAGTTTTCAAGACAGCTACGAGCAGTACTTC
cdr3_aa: CASSFQDSYEQYF

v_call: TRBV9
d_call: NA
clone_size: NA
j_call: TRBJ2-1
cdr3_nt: TGTGCCAGCAGCGGGAGTGGAGGGGGCTACAATGAGCAGTTCTTC
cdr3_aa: CASSGSGGGYNEQFF

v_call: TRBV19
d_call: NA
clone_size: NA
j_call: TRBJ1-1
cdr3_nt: TGTGCCAGTAGCGAGGGGGGGAACACTGAAGCTTTCTTT
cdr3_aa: CASSEGGNTEAFF

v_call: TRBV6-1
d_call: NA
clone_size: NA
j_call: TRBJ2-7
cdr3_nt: TGTGCCAGCAGTGAAGTGTTGTCGTACGAGCAGTACTTC
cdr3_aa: CASSEVLSYEQYF

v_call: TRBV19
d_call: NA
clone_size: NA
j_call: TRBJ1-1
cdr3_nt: TGTGCCAGTTCCTGGGGTTCTCACACTGAAGCTTTCTTT
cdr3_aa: CASSWGSHTEAFF

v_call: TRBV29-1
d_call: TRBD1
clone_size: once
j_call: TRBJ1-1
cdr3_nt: TGCAGCGTTGAAACAGGGGGCGGCACTGAAGCTTTCTTT
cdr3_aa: CSVETGGGTEAFF

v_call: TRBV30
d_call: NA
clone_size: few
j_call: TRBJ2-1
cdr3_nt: TGTGCCTGGAGTGTAACCCCAGCGACTGAGCAGTTCTTC
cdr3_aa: CAWSVTPATEQFF

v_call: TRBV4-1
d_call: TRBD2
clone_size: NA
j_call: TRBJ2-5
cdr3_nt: TGCGCCAGCAGCCAACGGGCGGGGGAGGAGACCCAGTACTTC
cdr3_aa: CASSQRAGEETQYF

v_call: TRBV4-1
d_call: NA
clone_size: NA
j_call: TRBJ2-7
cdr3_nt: TGCGCCAGCAGTCACTCCGACCCCTACGAGCAGTACTTC
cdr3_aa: CASSHSDPYEQYF

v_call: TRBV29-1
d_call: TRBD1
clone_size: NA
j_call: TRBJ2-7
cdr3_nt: TGCAGCGCTAAAACAGGGGACGACTACGAGCAGTACTTC
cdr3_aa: CSAKTGDDYEQYF

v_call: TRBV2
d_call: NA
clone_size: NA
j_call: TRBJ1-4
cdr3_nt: TGTGCCAGCAGTGAATGGGGGGGCCCTACCGCAACTAATGAAAAACTGTTTTTT
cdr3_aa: CASSEWGGPTATNEKLFF

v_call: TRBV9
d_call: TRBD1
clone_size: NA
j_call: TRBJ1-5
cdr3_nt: TGTGCCAGCAGCGTTCAAGGGACAGACAATCAGCCCCAGCATTTT
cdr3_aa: CASSVQGTDNQPQHF